A single sample is the source of the 28 T cell receptor beta chains below, sequenced in a study of T cell responses to AZD1222 COVID-19 vaccine (dated by TCRdb to about 2021). This sample's time point label indicates: about 28 days (+/-7) after the second vaccine dose. Library method: the immunoSEQ multiplex PCR assay. Drawn from immuneACCESS, this table holds only the in-frame rearrangements with V and J called that TCRdb kept. Clones are partly lost; checked studies trace under half to an unresolved V gene and leave the rest unexplained. The sample contains some 99,000 clones, around nine tenths of them found a single time. The ten largest clonotypes hold about 15% of the sample. The sequencing used peripheral blood, collected 28 days after the second AZD1222 dose. All receptors derive from an adult who received the AZD1222 COVID-19 vaccine.

The chain employs TRBV27 and TRBJ2-2, with 8 positions matching TRBD2. J was trimmed by 4 bases and V by 6 bases; bases with no gene match: 4. The CDR3 totals 14 residues. Germline V gene lookup returns CDR1 MNHEY and CDR2 SMNVEV (reference sequence). DNA of the CDR3: TGTGCCAGCAGGCGTACTAGCGGCACCGGGGAGCTGTTTTTT. Its protein is CASRRTSGTGELFF.

This clone was observed once. This rearrangement joins TRBV27 to TRBJ1-2; 7 nucleotides align to TRBD1. J gave up 8 bases and V 2 bases, and 5 bases lay outside the gene matches. CDR3 size: 13 residues. Looked up from germline, CDR1 is MNHEY and CDR2 is SMNVEV (reference sequence). CDR3 sequence: CASSLRQGGGYTF. As DNA, the CDR3 is TGTGCCAGCAGTTTACGACAGGGAGGAGGCTACACCTTC.

This clone was counted a few times. The J gene is TRBJ2-7, the V gene TRBV1; TRBD2 is the table's D call and was not checked against the DNA. TRBV1 represents a pseudogene. CDR3 size: 15 residues. The CDR3 region is CTRLHGRVGPYEQYF. The CDR3 nucleotides read TGCACCAGGCTCCATGGGCGGGTGGGTCCCTACGAGCAGTACTTC.

The chain couples TRBV27 to TRBJ1-1; 11 bases line up with TRBD1. The CDR3 length is 17 residues. Per the germline V gene, CDR1 is MNHEY and CDR2 is SMNVEV (reference sequence). The J segment lost 1 base and the V segment lost 6 bases, leaving 10 bases of the junction unmatched. For the CDR3, the DNA is TGTGCCAGCAGCCCCGGGACAGGGGGGGACGGGAACACTGAAGCTTTCTTT. It translates to CASSPGTGGDGNTEAFF.

The V gene is TRBV11-3, the J gene TRBJ2-5; D perhaps matches TRBD2 (6 bases). V lost 1 base to trimming and J lost 4 bases, with 10 bases between them. Germline CDR1 reads SGHNT; CDR2 reads YENEEA. This CDR3 has 14 amino acids. CDR3 amino acids: CASSLGAGGETQYF. As DNA, the CDR3 is TGTGCCAGCAGCTTAGGAGCGGGTGGAGAGACCCAGTACTTC.

The gene calls are TRBV5-1 and TRBJ2-5; D remains unclear. Trimming removed 3 bases from V and 5 bases from J, with 14 bases in between. Germline CDR1 is SGHRS and CDR2 is YFSETQ. This CDR3 has 14 residues. The CDR3 spells CASSWLGPGETQYF. CDR3 nucleotides: TGCGCCAGCAGCTGGCTAGGACCCGGGGAGACCCAGTACTTC.

The chain recombines TRBV24-1 with TRBJ2-7; D ambiguous. The V and J ends lost 6 bases and 2 bases respectively, with 10 bases between them. CDR3 length: 13 amino acids. The germline V gene has CDR1 KGHDR and CDR2 SFDVKD. As DNA, the CDR3 is TGTGCCACCAGTACTCGAGAGACCTACGAGCAGTACTTC. It translates to CATSTRETYEQYF.

The chain is built from TRBV5-1 and TRBJ2-7; 8 bases align to TRBD2. V lost 4 bases and J lost 3; bases outside the gene matches: 6. Germline V CDR1 and CDR2: SGHRS, YFSETQ. There are 14 residues in the CDR3. The CDR3 bases are TGCGCCAGCAGCCTCCTCGGGACTAGCTACGAGCAGTACTTC. It codes for CASSLLGTSYEQYF.

This clone was recorded once. The J gene is TRBJ2-7, the V gene TRBV11-2, with D possibly TRBD2 on 6 matching bases. The CDR3 extends over 12 amino acids. With 3 bases removed from V and 6 bases from J, the gap between germline ends came to 9 bases. Germline CDR1 SGHAT, CDR2 FQNNGV. CDR3 loop: CASSLWTTEQYF. CDR3 in DNA: TGTGCCAGCAGCTTGTGGACTACCGAGCAGTACTTC. The complete variable domain, with remaining parts taken from reference TRBV11-2 and TRBJ2-7, reads EAGVAQSPRYKIIEKRQSVAFWCNPISGHATLYWYQQILGQGPKLLIQFQNNGVVDDSQLPKDRFSAERLKGVDSTLKIQPAKLEDSAVYLCASSLWTTEQYFGPGTRLTVT.

The chain recombines TRBV3-1 (or the pseudogene TRBV3-2) with TRBJ2-5; D is ambiguous. This CDR3 region has 12 residues. Deletions cut 4 bases from V and 1 base from J, with 4 bases between. Per the germline V gene, CDR1 is LGHDT and CDR2 is YNNKEL (reference sequence). CDR3 sequence (DNA): TGTGCCAGCAGCCCACTCCAAGAGACCCAGTACTTC. This gives the protein CASSPLQETQYF.

This clone was found a few times. V usage is TRBV4-1 and J usage is TRBJ2-7; 9 bases map to TRBD2. The V segment lost 5 bases and the J segment 1 base; nucleotides outside the gene matches: 3. From germline, CDR1 is MGHRA and CDR2 YSYEKL. This CDR3 comprises 14 residues. The CDR3 reads CASSRGLASYEQYF. CDR3 DNA: TGCGCCAGCAGCAGAGGACTAGCGTCCTACGAGCAGTACTTC.

This clone was seen only once. The rearrangement joins TRBV4-1 to TRBJ1-1, with D possibly matching TRBD1 (5 bases). Germline assignment: CDR1 MGHRA and CDR2 YSYEKL. V lost 4 bases, J lost 9 bases, and 15 bases lay in between. The CDR3 totals 13 residues. CDR3 sequence (DNA): TGCGCCAGCAGCCTTCCCCGGGGGATTCAAGCTTTCTTT. Translating it yields CASSLPRGIQAFF.

The rearrangement joins TRBV10-3 to TRBJ1-5; D is unresolved. V dropped 6 bases and J dropped 0 bases, with 9 bases sitting between them. CDR1 is ENHRY, CDR2 SYGVKD, per germline. The CDR3 has 14 amino acids. The DNA for the CDR3 is TGTGCCATCAGAGACGAGTTTAGCAATCAGCCCCAGCATTTT. Its translation: CAIRDEFSNQPQHF.

The V call is TRBV5-4, the J call TRBJ2-7; D not resolved. V was trimmed by 5 bases and J by 7 bases, leaving 16 bases between them. Per germline, CDR1 SGHNT and CDR2 YYREEE (reference sequence). This CDR3 region has 13 residues. The CDR3 loop reads CASSVPVQGEQYF. The DNA for the CDR3 is TGTGCCAGCAGTGTTCCTGTGCAAGGGGAGCAGTACTTC.

V gene TRBV6-5 combines with J gene TRBJ1-1, with D maybe TRBD1 (6 bases). Germline CDR1 MNHEY, CDR2 SVGAGI. The CDR3 is 14 amino acids. Trimming cost V 3 bases and J 1 base, with 9 bases left between them. The CDR3 loop reads CASSYDRTNTEAFF. Here the CDR3 DNA reads TGTGCCAGCAGTTATGACAGGACGAACACTGAAGCTTTCTTT.

The chain combines TRBV6-6 with TRBJ2-1; 7 nucleotides match TRBD1. Germline V gene sequence: CDR1 MNHNY, CDR2 SVGAGI (reference sequence). With 0 bases clipped from V and 4 bases from J, the junction kept 3 bases outside the gene matches. CDR3 size: 15 residues. Here the CDR3 reads CASSYSGTVYNEQFF. The CDR3 bases are TGTGCCAGCAGTTACTCGGGGACAGTGTACAATGAGCAGTTCTTC.

V gene TRBV30 combines with J gene TRBJ1-5; D possibly corresponds to TRBD1 (5 bases). CDR3 size: 15 residues. Germline loops: CDR1 GTSNPN, CDR2 SVGIG (reference sequence). V shed 0 bases and J shed 0 bases, with 9 bases lying between them. CDR3 coding DNA: TGTGCCTGGAGTGTCGGGACGGCTAGCAATCAGCCCCAGCATTTT. This translates into CAWSVGTASNQPQHF.

The J gene is TRBJ1-3, the V gene TRBV28; tentatively, D is TRBD1 (5 bases). This CDR3 has 14 amino acids. Germline V gives CDR1 MDHEN, CDR2 SYDVKM. V lost 3 bases to trimming and J lost 0 bases, with 6 bases between them. CDR3 protein: CASSFQGSGNTIYF. The CDR3 DNA reads as TGTGCCAGCAGTTTTCAGGGCTCTGGAAACACCATATATTTT.

This clone was counted a single time. This chain joins TRBV29-1 and TRBJ1-5; D is perhaps TRBD1 (5 bases). V shed 0 bases and J shed 7 bases, with 13 bases lying between them. In germline, CDR1 is SQVTM, CDR2 ANQGSEA. The CDR3 totals 14 residues. The CDR3 is CSVEEPGPGQPQHF. The CDR3 region has the DNA TGCAGCGTTGAAGAACCGGGGCCTGGGCAGCCCCAGCATTTT.

The chain uses TRBV9 and TRBJ2-7; perhaps TRBD1 as D (6 bases). This CDR3 has 12 amino acids. Germline V lookup: CDR1 SGDLS, CDR2 YYNGEE. The V gene lost 3 bases and the J gene lost 6 bases, with 10 bases spanning the gap. In nucleotides, the CDR3 is TGTGCCAGCAGCGCACAGGGCTCCGAGCAGTACTTC. Its translation: CASSAQGSEQYF. The complete variable domain, with remaining parts taken from reference TRBV9 and TRBJ2-7, reads DSGVTQTPKHLITATGQRVTLRCSPRSGDLSVYWYQQSLDQGLQFLIQYYNGEERAKGNILERFSAQQFPDLHSELNLSSLELGDSALYFCASSAQGSEQYFGPGTRLTVT.

This clone came up once. The CDR3 loop is CSVATTGQETQYF. The DNA for the CDR3 is TGCAGCGTAGCAACGACAGGACAAGAGACCCAGTACTTC. The chain employs TRBV29-1 and TRBJ2-5; tentative D call: TRBD1 (6 bases). Germline CDR1 SQVTM, CDR2 ANQGSEA. CDR3 size: 13 residues. V was shortened by 6 bases and J by 2 bases, with 13 bases between the two germline ends.

The rearrangement joins TRBV19 to TRBJ1-5, with TRBD1 identical over 7 bases. The V gene's germline CDR1 is LNHDA and CDR2 SQIVND (reference sequence). V trimming: 8 bases; J trimming: 3 bases; junction bases outside the gene matches: 7. The CDR3 sequence is 14 residues long. The CDR3 reads CASQGQIPNQPQHF. The DNA for the CDR3 is TGTGCCAGTCAGGGACAGATCCCCAATCAGCCCCAGCATTTT.

The gene calls are TRBV3-1 (or the pseudogene TRBV3-2) and TRBJ1-2; the D gene is possibly TRBD1 (6 bases). The CDR3 is 13 amino acids. Trimming took off 6 bases at V and 6 bases at J, with 14 bases between the two ends. Germline V gene data show CDR1 as LGHDT and CDR2 as YNNKEL (reference sequence). CDR3 sequence reads: CASRSQGRDGYTF. CDR3 in DNA: TGTGCCAGCAGATCACAGGGACGTGATGGCTACACCTTC.

Turning to this clone: No conserved phenylalanine or tryptophan is present at the end of the CDR3, so a read error is the likely explanation. The CDR3 reads CASKLGGGSEGYTL. Written as DNA, the CDR3 is TGTGCCAGCAAACTGGGAGGGGGAAGTGAAGGCTACACCCTC. This chain uses TRBV28 with TRBJ1-2; D might be TRBD1 (6 bases). Trimming removed 7 bases from V and 8 bases from J, with 20 bases in between. Germline V gives CDR1 MDHEN, CDR2 SYDVKM. The CDR3 covers 14 residues.

The chain carries TRBV7-9 and TRBJ2-1, with D unresolved. CDR1 is SEHNR and CDR2 is FQNEAQ in the germline V gene (reference sequence). The CDR3 totals 12 residues. V was trimmed by 5 bases and J by 8 bases, leaving 10 bases between them. DNA of the CDR3: TGTGCCAGCAGCCCGGACCTAGATGAGCAGTTCTTC. It specifies CASSPDLDEQFF.

This chain uses TRBV28 with TRBJ1-6, with unresolved D. CDR1 is MDHEN and CDR2 is SYDVKM in the germline V gene. Trimming left V 7 bases short and J 9 bases short, with 16 bases between. The CDR3 sequence is 14 residues long. The CDR3 DNA sequence: TGTGCCAGCACTCCAGCGGCTTTCGTTTCACCCCTCCACTTT. This gives the protein CASTPAAFVSPLHF.

V gene TRBV3-1 (or the pseudogene TRBV3-2) combines with J gene TRBJ2-1; TRBD2 matches 9 bases. J gave up 3 bases and V 6 bases, and 9 bases lay outside the gene matches. The germline CDR1 and CDR2 sequences are LGHDT and YNNKEL (reference sequence). This CDR3 region has 16 residues. The CDR3 nucleotides are TGTGCCAGCAGAAACGCGACTAGCGGTTTCTACAATGAGCAGTTCTTC. Translating it yields CASRNATSGFYNEQFF.

This clone was seen once. This sequence joins TRBV3-1 (or the pseudogene TRBV3-2) and TRBJ2-2; D gene ambiguous. The CDR3 covers 11 residues. The germline V and J ends were trimmed by 1 base and 8 bases, with 2 bases remaining between them. The germline V gene has CDR1 LGHDT and CDR2 YNNKEL (reference sequence). Here the CDR3 reads CASSQGGELFF. The CDR3 nucleotides read TGTGCCAGCAGCCAAGGGGGGGAGCTGTTTTTT.